Shown below are 23 T cell receptor beta chains from a single sample sequenced in a study of CD8 T cells in Susac syndrome. Reverse transcription of about 0.5 to 1 ug RNA used random hexamers. One entry per CDR3 protein results from TCRdb running MiXCR on the immunoSEQ multiplex PCR reads. The sample holds about 190,000 distinct CDR3 sequences; more than 90% are singletons and the top ten take approximately 0.1%. Sample: CD4+ T cells from PBMCs. The source is a human donor with Susac syndrome.

V is TRBV12-3 or TRBV12-4 and J is TRBJ1-2; possible D gene TRBD1, 5 bases. V dropped 2 bases and J dropped 11 bases, with 15 bases sitting between them. The CDR3 runs 13 residues. DNA of the CDR3: TGTGCCAGCAGTTTATTGGATCCCTGGGGGTACACCTTC. It codes for CASSLLDPWGYTF.

CDR3: CASSEVEQGNSPLHF. CDR3 nucleotide sequence: TGTGCCAGCAGTGAAGTCGAACAGGGGAATTCACCCCTCCACTTT. This chain joins TRBV6-1 and TRBJ1-6; TRBD1 matches 7 bases. The CDR3 contains 15 residues. The trim removed 1 base at V and 7 bases at J, leaving 4 bases unmatched. CDR1 and CDR2 (germline): MNHNS, SASEGT.

This clonotype has only one observation. CDR3 sequence reads: CSANRGLKGGYTF. The CDR3 DNA follows: TGCAGTGCTAACAGGGGGCTAAAGGGTGGCTACACCTTC. The chain uses TRBV20-1 and TRBJ1-2; 9 positions match TRBD1. The germline V gene encodes CDR1 DFQATT and CDR2 SNEGSKA (reference sequence). CDR3 length: 13 amino acids. The V segment lost 4 bases and the J segment 7 bases; nucleotides outside the gene matches: 7.

The CDR3 DNA reads TGTGCCTGGAGGGTAACGGGTGGCCCCCTCGAGCAGTACTTC. Its translation is CAWRVTGGPLEQYF. The chain links TRBV30 to TRBJ2-7; D remains unclear. V was trimmed by 3 bases and J by 6 bases, leaving 18 bases between them. The CDR3 contains 14 residues. CDR1 is GTSNPN and CDR2 is SVGIG in the germline V gene (reference sequence).

The chain couples TRBV2 to TRBJ1-4, with D tentatively TRBD1 (5 bases). V was pared by 8 bases and J by 8 bases, with 18 bases between. This CDR3 is 14 amino acids long. Germline V CDR1 and CDR2: SNHLY, FYNNEI. CDR3 sequence: CASDPERGGEKLFF. As DNA, the CDR3 is TGTGCCAGCGATCCAGAAAGGGGAGGGGAAAAACTGTTTTTT.

The V and J genes are TRBV9 and TRBJ2-3; 8 bases are shared with TRBD1. CDR3 length equals 14 residues. CDR1 is SGDLS, CDR2 YYNGEE, per germline. V lost 10 bases, J lost 0 bases, and 7 bases stayed unmatched. The CDR3 protein is CAGSRGLSTDTQYF. For the CDR3, the DNA is TGTGCCGGAAGCAGGGGGCTGAGCACAGATACGCAGTATTTT. Complete variable domain (other parts from reference TRBV9 and TRBJ2-3): DSGVTQTPKHLITATGQRVTLRCSPRSGDLSVYWYQQSLDQGLQFLIQYYNGEERAKGNILERFSAQQFPDLHSELNLSSLELGDSALYFCAGSRGLSTDTQYFGPGTRLTVL.

V is TRBV6-2 or TRBV6-3 and J is TRBJ2-3, with TRBD2 identical over 8 bases. The length of the CDR3 is 17 residues. Germline V lookup: CDR1 MNHEY, CDR2 SVGEGT. After removal of 0 bases from V and 2 bases from J, the junction contained 7 bases not matched to a gene. The CDR3 DNA reads as TGTGCCAGCAGTTACTCGAAAGGCGGGGGGATCACAGATACGCAGTATTTT. This sequence encodes CASSYSKGGGITDTQYF.

Worth noting for this clonotype: The junction departs from the called germline gene at one end, perhaps through a read error. CDR3 DNA: TGTGCTAGCAGCCCAACAGGGAGTGAGCAGTTCTTC. It is translated as CASSPTGSEQFF. This chain joins TRBV7-7 and TRBJ2-1, with D perhaps TRBD1 (6 bases). This CDR3 comprises 12 residues. The V gene's germline CDR1 is SSHAT and CDR2 FNYEAQ (reference sequence).

The J gene is TRBJ1-6, the V gene TRBV30; TRBD1 might be the D (6 bases). The CDR3 spans 12 residues. V lost 4 bases and J 8 bases, leaving 9 bases between the germline ends. Germline lookup yields CDR1 GTSNPN and CDR2 SVGIG (reference sequence). This CDR3 is CAWNGGDSPLHF. DNA for the CDR3: TGTGCCTGGAACGGGGGCGATTCACCCCTCCACTTT. Full variable domain (rest looked up from reference TRBV30 and TRBJ1-6): SQTIHQWPATLVQPVGSPLSLECTVEGTSNPNLYWYRQAAGRGLQLLFYSVGIGQISSEVPQNLSASRPQDRQFILSSKKLLLSDSGFYLCAWNGGDSPLHFGNGTRLTVT.

The gene calls are TRBV3-1 and TRBJ2-1; TRBD2 matches at 7 bases. The CDR3 length is 16 residues. The germline V gene encodes CDR1 LGHDT and CDR2 YNNKEL (reference sequence). V shed 3 bases, J shed 3 bases, and the junction held 8 bases outside the gene matches. The CDR3 DNA sequence: TGTGCCAGCAGCCAGGCCGGGGGGATGGGCTACAATGAGCAGTTCTTC. Its translation is CASSQAGGMGYNEQFF.

This chain links TRBV6-6 with TRBJ1-6; TRBD1 matches at 8 bases. This CDR3 region has 16 residues. Germline V gives CDR1 MNHNY, CDR2 SVGAGI (reference sequence). V lost 6 bases to trimming and J lost 9 bases; unmatched junction nucleotides: 13. The CDR3 coding sequence is TGTGCCAGCAGCTACGGACCTAGGACAGGGCCTTCACCCCTCCACTTT. Protein: CASSYGPRTGPSPLHF.

This chain links TRBV7-2 with TRBJ2-1, with TRBD2 as a possible D gene (5 bases). The V gene's germline CDR1 is SGHTA and CDR2 FQGNSA. Deletions cut 2 bases from V and 4 bases from J, with 12 bases between. The CDR3 totals 15 residues. CDR3 DNA: TGTGCCAGCAGCTTATCCGGGGTCGCATACAATGAGCAGTTCTTC. Translation gives CASSLSGVAYNEQFF.

This rearrangement joins TRBV20-1 to TRBJ2-2; D gene unclear. Trimming cost V 0 bases and J 0 bases, with 8 bases left between them. Per germline, CDR1 DFQATT and CDR2 SNEGSKA (reference sequence). This CDR3 contains 15 residues. The CDR3 here is CSARDAAANTGELFF. CDR3 DNA sequence: TGCAGTGCTAGAGATGCGGCAGCGAACACCGGGGAGCTGTTTTTT.

The V call is TRBV6-5, the J call TRBJ2-4; D not resolved. Trimming cost V 0 bases and J 1 base, with 4 bases left between them. The CDR3 is 14 amino acids. Germline V gives CDR1 MNHEY, CDR2 SVGAGI. The CDR3 loop reads CASSYSGAKNIQYF. As DNA, the CDR3 is TGTGCCAGCAGTTACTCCGGCGCCAAAAACATTCAGTACTTC.

V usage is TRBV2 and J usage is TRBJ1-4, with D maybe TRBD1 (5 bases). CDR1 is SNHLY, CDR2 FYNNEI, per germline. V dropped 2 bases and J dropped 4 bases, with 11 bases sitting between them. CDR3 length: 15 residues. CDR3 amino acids: CASSERGSGNEKLFF. The DNA of the CDR3 is TGTGCCAGCAGTGAAAGGGGTTCGGGTAATGAAAAACTGTTTTTT. Based on the CDR3 plus reference TRBV2 and TRBJ1-4, the full variable domain is EPEVTQTPSHQVTQMGQEVILRCVPISNHLYFYWYRQILGQKVEFLVSFYNNEISEKSEIFDDQFSVERPDGSNFTLKIRSTKLEDSAMYFCASSERGSGNEKLFFGSGTQLSVL.

The rearrangement uses TRBV20-1 and TRBJ2-7; the D gene is possibly TRBD1 (6 bases). Germline V gives CDR1 DFQATT, CDR2 SNEGSKA (reference sequence). Trimming pared 6 bases from V and 2 bases from J, leaving 14 bases between. The CDR3 spans 13 residues. The CDR3 DNA sequence: TGCAGTGCCCCACAGGGCTTAACCTACGAGCAGTACTTC. It specifies CSAPQGLTYEQYF.

V and J are TRBV4-2 and TRBJ2-6; TRBD1 matches at 8 bases. J gave up 3 bases and V 0 bases, and 4 bases lay outside the gene matches. The germline V gene encodes CDR1 LGHNA and CDR2 YNFKEQ. This CDR3 has 17 residues. Written as DNA, the CDR3 is TGTGCCAGCAGCCAAGAGCCAGGGGGCTTTGGGGCCAACGTCCTGACTTTC. As protein: CASSQEPGGFGANVLTF.

The rearrangement joins TRBV29-1 to TRBJ2-5; possible D gene TRBD1, 5 bases. CDR1 is SQVTM, CDR2 ANQGSEA, per germline. The CDR3 totals 13 residues. V gave up 3 bases and J gave up 0 bases, with 8 bases separating them. Here the CDR3 reads CSVDVTDQETQYF. Here the CDR3 DNA reads TGCAGCGTTGATGTGACAGACCAAGAGACCCAGTACTTC.

The chain is built from TRBV6-1 and TRBJ1-2; 7 nucleotides match TRBD1. The V gene end was trimmed by 8 bases and the J gene end by 2 bases; junction bases not matched to a gene: 5. This CDR3 comprises 13 residues. Germline V lookup: CDR1 MNHNS, CDR2 SASEGT. CDR3 nucleotides: TGTGCCAGCCACTTGGGACAGAACTATGGCTACACCTTC. Translation gives CASHLGQNYGYTF.

The chain joins TRBV6-5 to TRBJ2-3; 11 bases map to TRBD1. The length of the CDR3 is 15 residues. Germline CDR1 is MNHEY and CDR2 is SVGAGI. Losses at the gene ends were 1 base for V and 3 bases for J; bases not matched to a gene: 0. The CDR3 protein is CASSYWDRGTDTQYF. The CDR3 bases are TGTGCCAGCAGTTACTGGGACAGGGGGACAGATACGCAGTATTTT.

This chain links TRBV6-2 or TRBV6-3 with TRBJ2-5; D uncertain. The length of the CDR3 is 12 residues. Trimming removed 8 bases from V and 2 bases from J, with 9 bases in between. Germline V gives CDR1 MNHEY, CDR2 SVGEGT. The CDR3 sequence is CASGSLQETQYF. CDR3 DNA: TGTGCCAGCGGTTCACTGCAAGAGACCCAGTACTTC.

The J gene is TRBJ1-1, the V gene TRBV9, with D possibly matching TRBD1 (6 bases). CDR3 size: 16 residues. Trimming cost V 4 bases and J 0 bases, with 16 bases left between them. CDR1 and CDR2 from the germline V gene are SGDLS and YYNGEE. The CDR3: CASSPRDIMMNTEAFF. CDR3 DNA sequence: TGTGCCAGCAGCCCCCGGGACATTATGATGAACACTGAAGCTTTCTTT.

The rearrangement joins TRBV29-1 to TRBJ1-2, with D uncertain. V was shortened by 7 bases and J by 0 bases, with 9 bases between the two germline ends. Per the germline V gene, CDR1 is SQVTM and CDR2 is ANQGSEA. The CDR3 has 12 amino acids. The CDR3 coding sequence is TGCAGCGCCGGAGGAACTAACTATGGCTACACCTTC. The encoded protein is CSAGGTNYGYTF. Looking up the rest from reference TRBV29-1 and TRBJ1-2 gives the full variable domain: SAVISQKPSRDICQRGTSLTIQCQVDSQVTMMFWYRQQPGQSLTLIATANQGSEATYESGFVIDKFPISRPNLTFSTLTVSNMSPEDSSIYLCSAGGTNYGYTFGSGTRLTVV.